A selection of T cell receptor beta chains follows, all from one sample in a study of beta chain features in type 1 diabetes. Assay used: immunoSEQ multiplex PCR; TCRdb lists only in-frame clones, some missing. The data show more than 20,000 clones, around half seen once. Input material: stem cell memory CD4+ T cells from blood. Receptor source: a man aged 30 to 45 with type 1 diabetes. CDR3s include the opening cysteine and the closing phenylalanine or tryptophan. A D gene is named only where the DNA matches it firmly. Clone size is shown for a subset of rows, as once, few, many or a class of expanded clone.

CDR3 protein	CDR3 DNA	clone size	V gene	J gene	D gene
CASSRTGVGTEAFF	TGTGCCAGCAGCCGGACAGGGGTAGGCACTGAAGCTTTCTTT	few	TRBV6-1	TRBJ1-1	TRBD1
CASSQAGKPYEQYF	TGCGCCAGCAGCCAAGCGGGAAAACCCTACGAGCAGTACTTC	few	TRBV4-1	TRBJ2-7	NA
CASSATGQGGSGNTIYF	TGTGCCAGCAGCGCAACCGGACAGGGGGGATCTGGAAACACCATATATTTT	NA	TRBV9	TRBJ1-3	TRBD1
CASTIMTDYGYTF	TGTGCCAGCACTATAATGACAGACTATGGCTACACCTTC	NA	TRBV6-6	TRBJ1-2	NA
CASSKVSTGTYSNQPQHF	TGTGCCAGTAGTAAAGTTTCTACAGGGACCTATAGCAATCAGCCCCAGCATTTT	NA	TRBV19	TRBJ1-5	NA
CASSLSGGGSPTDTQYF	TGTGCCAGCAGTTTATCAGGGGGGGGTAGCCCCACAGATACGCAGTATTTT	NA	TRBV27	TRBJ2-3	NA
CASSYSFGRETQYF	TGTGCCAGCAGTTACTCTTTCGGGAGGGAGACCCAGTACTTC	NA	TRBV6-5	TRBJ2-5	TRBD2
CASSLGPTNEKLFF	TGTGCCAGCAGCTTGGGTCCTACTAATGAAAAACTGTTTTTT	NA	TRBV5-5	TRBJ1-4	NA
CASSYPGRGPEAFF	TGTGCCAGCAGTTACCCCGGGCGGGGCCCTGAAGCTTTCTTT	NA	TRBV6-6	TRBJ1-1	NA
CASSLRTGSTDTQYF	TGCGCCAGCAGCCTTCGGACAGGGAGCACAGATACGCAGTATTTT	NA	TRBV4-1	TRBJ2-3	TRBD1
CASSLDPGPTGETQYF	TGCGCCAGCAGCTTGGACCCGGGACCAACAGGGGAGACCCAGTACTTC	few	TRBV5-1	TRBJ2-5	NA
CASSLEYTSGVMEQYF	TGTGCCAGCAGCTTAGAATACACTAGCGGGGTAATGGAGCAGTACTTC	NA	TRBV11-2	TRBJ2-7	TRBD2
CASGTNTYEQYF	TGTGCCAGCGGGACTAATACCTACGAGCAGTACTTC	NA	TRBV10-3	TRBJ2-7	TRBD2
CASSLGRTATYEQYF	TGCGCCAGCAGCTTGGGCCGGACAGCGACCTACGAGCAGTACTTC	NA	TRBV5-1	TRBJ2-7	NA
CASSQERGNYEQYF	TGTGCCAGCAGCCAAGAGAGGGGGAACTACGAGCAGTACTTC	NA	TRBV14	TRBJ2-7	NA
CASSLGLELNEQFF	TGTGCCAGCAGCTTGGGGCTAGAGCTTAATGAGCAGTTCTTC	NA	TRBV7-9	TRBJ2-1	NA
CSVEGTSGQETQYF	TGCAGCGTTGAGGGGACTAGCGGGCAAGAGACCCAGTACTTC	NA	TRBV29-1	TRBJ2-5	TRBD2
CAISEEGISNQPQHF	TGTGCCATCAGTGAGGAGGGTATAAGCAATCAGCCCCAGCATTTT	NA	TRBV10-3	TRBJ1-5	NA
CASRGGGTDTQYF	TGCGCCAGCAGAGGGGGCGGCACAGATACGCAGTATTTT	NA	TRBV23-1	TRBJ2-3	TRBD1
CAWMRQGAPTPGYTF	TGTGCCTGGATGCGACAGGGGGCGCCGACTCCCGGCTACACCTTC	NA	TRBV30	TRBJ1-2	TRBD1
CASRRDTGGNEQFF	TGTGCCAGCCGCCGGGACACGGGAGGGAATGAGCAGTTCTTC	NA	TRBV7-8	TRBJ2-1	TRBD2
CAWSVASGLEQFF	TGTGCCTGGAGTGTCGCTAGCGGGCTTGAGCAGTTCTTC	NA	TRBV30	TRBJ2-1	TRBD2
CASSLDKEGTQYF	TGTGCTAGCAGCTTAGACAAGGAGGGGACCCAGTACTTC	NA	TRBV7-7	TRBJ2-5	NA
CSVVTGLGYEQYF	TGCAGCGTTGTCACCGGTCTTGGCTACGAGCAGTACTTC	few	TRBV29-1	TRBJ2-7	NA
CASSLGLAGAAEQYF	TGTGCCAGCAGCTTAGGCCTAGCGGGAGCGGCCGAGCAGTACTTC	NA	TRBV7-9	TRBJ2-7	TRBD2
CASSLELVKLFF	TGTGCCAGCAGCTTAGAACTGGTCAAGCTGTTTTTT	few	TRBV11-2	TRBJ2-2	NA
CASSPGSVQETQYF	TGCGCCAGCAGCCCAGGCTCCGTCCAAGAGACCCAGTACTTC	NA	TRBV4-1	TRBJ2-5	NA
CAISESTGQGPYEQYF	TGTGCCATCAGTGAGTCAACCGGACAGGGGCCCTACGAGCAGTACTTC	NA	TRBV10-3	TRBJ2-7	TRBD1
CASSLDRVGTGELFF	TGCGCCAGCAGCCTCGACAGGGTCGGCACCGGGGAGCTGTTTTTT	NA	TRBV5-1	TRBJ2-2	TRBD1
CASSYSLGQGNTEAFF	TGTGCCAGCAGTTACTCCCTGGGACAGGGTAACACTGAAGCTTTCTTT	once	TRBV6-5	TRBJ1-1	TRBD1
CASSLVRETDTQYF	TGTGCCAGCAGTCTGGTGCGGGAGACAGATACGCAGTATTTT	NA	TRBV7-9	TRBJ2-3	TRBD2
CASSGLQGAGNTIYF	TGTGCCAGCAGTGGACTACAGGGGGCTGGAAACACCATATATTTT	NA	TRBV6-1	TRBJ1-3	TRBD1
CATSRDGQGADEQYF	TGTGCCACCAGCAGAGACGGACAGGGGGCCGACGAGCAGTACTTC	NA	TRBV15	TRBJ2-7	TRBD1
CAITKTGSNTEAFF	TGTGCCATCACCAAGACAGGGTCGAACACTGAAGCTTTCTTT	NA	TRBV10-3	TRBJ1-1	TRBD1
CASSENGEQFF	TGTGCCAGCAGTGAAAACGGTGAGCAGTTCTTC	few	TRBV25-1	TRBJ2-1	NA
CASSFTGKRAFF	TGTGCCAGCAGCTTCACAGGGAAGCGAGCTTTCTTT	few	TRBV7-9	TRBJ1-1	NA
CASSIAGGAVETQYF	TGCGCCAGCAGCATAGCGGGAGGAGCGGTGGAGACCCAGTACTTC	few	TRBV4-1	TRBJ2-5	TRBD2
CASAGDTDGGELFF	TGTGCCAGTGCCGGGGATACCGATGGCGGGGAGCTGTTTTTT	NA	TRBV11-3	TRBJ2-2	NA
CASSYSIGGGYEQYF	TGTGCCAGCAGTTACTCGATCGGGGGAGGCTACGAGCAGTACTTC	NA	TRBV6-5	TRBJ2-7	NA
CASATGGLLGNTEAFF	TGTGCCAGCGCCACAGGGGGGTTATTGGGGAACACTGAAGCTTTCTTT	NA	TRBV2	TRBJ1-1	TRBD1
CASSLGTSGNEQFF	TGCGCCAGCAGCCTCGGGACTAGCGGGAATGAGCAGTTCTTC	NA	TRBV5-1	TRBJ2-1	TRBD2
CASSPSGGPSYEQYF	TGTGCCAGCAGCCCTAGTGGGGGCCCATCCTACGAGCAGTACTTC	few	TRBV7-2	TRBJ2-7	NA
CASSSLGGGTNEQYF	TGTGCCAGCAGTTCTCTGGGGGGAGGGACTAACGAGCAGTACTTC	few	TRBV6-5	TRBJ2-7	TRBD2
CASGQGGGANVLTF	TGTGCCAGCGGACAGGGAGGGGGGGCCAACGTCCTGACTTTC	few	TRBV7-2	TRBJ2-6	NA
CASSPSSGGQPQHF	TGTGCCAGCTCACCATCGTCAGGGGGACAGCCCCAGCATTTT	NA	TRBV18	TRBJ1-5	TRBD1
CASSGGLAGVGYNEQFF	TGTGCCAGCAGTGGAGGACTAGCGGGAGTGGGATACAATGAGCAGTTCTTC	NA	TRBV2	TRBJ2-1	TRBD2
CASSQDGQAHGYTF	TGCGCCAGCAGCCAGGACGGACAGGCCCATGGCTACACCTTC	once	TRBV4-1	TRBJ1-2	TRBD1
CASSPPAGGAVTDTQYF	TGTGCCAGCTCACCACCAGCCGGGGGGGCCGTGACAGATACGCAGTATTTT	NA	TRBV18	TRBJ2-3	TRBD2
CASSLVAGSETQYF	TGTGCCAGCAGCTTGGTAGCGGGGTCTGAGACCCAGTACTTC	few	TRBV7-8	TRBJ2-5	TRBD2
CASSPGRTGPYEQYF	TGTGCCAGCAGCCCCGGTCGGACAGGCCCCTACGAGCAGTACTTC	NA	TRBV5-4	TRBJ2-7	TRBD1
CSVTRGGSGPETQYF	TGCAGCGTGACGAGAGGCGGGAGTGGACCAGAGACCCAGTACTTC	few	TRBV29-1	TRBJ2-5	TRBD2
CASSGDFYEQYF	TGTGCCAGCAGCGGGGACTTTTACGAGCAGTACTTC	NA	TRBV7-2	TRBJ2-7	NA
CASSTWTSGHSYNEQFF	TGTGCCAGTAGTACGTGGACTAGCGGCCACTCCTACAATGAGCAGTTCTTC	few	TRBV19	TRBJ2-1	TRBD2
CASSTHSGGARETQYF	TGTGCCAGCAGTACACATAGCGGGGGGGCCCGGGAGACCCAGTACTTC	NA	TRBV28	TRBJ2-5	TRBD2
CASTLGTPVRRAEAFF	TGTGCCAGCACTTTGGGGACACCTGTACGCCGGGCTGAAGCTTTCTTT	NA	TRBV6-6	TRBJ1-1	NA
CASSYDGTANTEAFF	TGTGCCAGCAGTTACGATGGGACAGCGAACACTGAAGCTTTCTTT	NA	TRBV6-6	TRBJ1-1	TRBD1
CASSENIPYGYTF	TGTGCCAGCAGTGAAAACATACCCTATGGCTACACCTTC	NA	TRBV2	TRBJ1-2	NA
CASSPYGRADEGRYGYTF	TGTGCCAGCAGCCCATATGGGAGGGCAGACGAAGGACGTTATGGCTACACCTTC	NA	TRBV25-1	TRBJ1-2	NA
CASSFGLNSNQPQHF	TGTGCCAGCAGCTTTGGACTCAATAGCAATCAGCCCCAGCATTTT	medium-sized	TRBV7-9	TRBJ1-5	NA
CASSKQPAGGSTDTQYF	TGCGCCAGCAGTAAACAACCCGCGGGGGGCAGCACAGATACGCAGTATTTT	NA	TRBV5-1	TRBJ2-3	TRBD2